Sequencing of this T cell receptor beta chain was carried out in a study of CD8 T cells in ankylosing spondylitis. In its sample, this clonotype was seen a few times. Its antigen is still unknown. TCRdb fed the 5' RACE reads into MiXCR, producing one record per CDR3 protein. The sample shows more than 600,000 distinct CDR3 sequences, about 20% of them seen only once. Study-wide findings and caveats: Within peripheral blood, clones linked to disease were CD8+ and relatively rare. One TCR beta motif, made up of under ten highly homologous variants, appeared characteristic of ankylosing spondylitis blood.

This sequence originates from a male donor with ankylosing spondylitis. The sample consisted of blood, either unsorted or a sorted T cell fraction (not recorded which).

This CDR3 reads CSVEGTGTASYEQYF. The CDR3 DNA reads TGCAGCGTTGAGGGGACCGGGACAGCAAGTTACGAGCAGTACTTC. V is TRBV29-1 and J is TRBJ2-7, with 7 bases lining up with TRBD1. The CDR3 loop spans 15 amino acids. V dropped 3 bases and J dropped 4; count of bases not matched to a gene: 12. Germline V gene sequence: CDR1 SQVTM, CDR2 ANQGSEA.